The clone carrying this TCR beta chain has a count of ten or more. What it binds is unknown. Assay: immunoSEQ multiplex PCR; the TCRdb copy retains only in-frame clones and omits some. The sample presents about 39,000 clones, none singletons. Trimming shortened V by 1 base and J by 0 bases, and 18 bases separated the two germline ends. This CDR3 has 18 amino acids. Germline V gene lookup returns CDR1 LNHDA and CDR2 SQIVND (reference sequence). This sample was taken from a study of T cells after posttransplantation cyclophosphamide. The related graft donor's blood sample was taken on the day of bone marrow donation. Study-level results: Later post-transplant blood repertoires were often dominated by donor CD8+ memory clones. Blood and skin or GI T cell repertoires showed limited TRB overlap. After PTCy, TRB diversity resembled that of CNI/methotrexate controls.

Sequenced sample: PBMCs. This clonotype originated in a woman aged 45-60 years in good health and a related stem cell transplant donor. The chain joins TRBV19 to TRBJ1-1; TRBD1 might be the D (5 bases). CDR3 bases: TGTGCCAGTAGTATAGCCGCAGGGAGGCGGCGGATGAACACTGAAGCTTTCTTT. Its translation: CASSIAAGRRRMNTEAFF.